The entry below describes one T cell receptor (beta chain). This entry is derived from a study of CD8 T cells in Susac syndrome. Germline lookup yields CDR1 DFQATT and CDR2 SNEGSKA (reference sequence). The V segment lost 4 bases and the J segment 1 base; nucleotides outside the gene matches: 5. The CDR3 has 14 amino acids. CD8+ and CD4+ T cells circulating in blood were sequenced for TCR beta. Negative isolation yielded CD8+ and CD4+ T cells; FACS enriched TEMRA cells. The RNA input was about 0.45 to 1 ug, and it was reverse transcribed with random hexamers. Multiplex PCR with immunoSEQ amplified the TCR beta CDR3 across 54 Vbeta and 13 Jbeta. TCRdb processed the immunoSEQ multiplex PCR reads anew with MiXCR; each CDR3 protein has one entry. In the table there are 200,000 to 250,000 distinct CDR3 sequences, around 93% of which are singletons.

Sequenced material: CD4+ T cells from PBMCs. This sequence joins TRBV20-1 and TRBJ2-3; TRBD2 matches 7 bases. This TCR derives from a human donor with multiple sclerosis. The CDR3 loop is CSATTSLGTDTQYF. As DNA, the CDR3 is TGCAGTGCTACGACTAGCCTCGGCACAGATACGCAGTATTTT.